The 15 T cell receptor beta chains below come from one sample, sequenced in a study of Ad26.COV2.S vaccination and SARS-CoV-2 variants. Treatment in this sample: some 20 received Ad26.COV2.S at low or high dose, single or two shots; about 5 received placebo; per-sample allocation not given. Specimens were obtained on day 63 following the first vaccine or placebo injection. Generated by immunoSEQ multiplex PCR, the TCRdb table keeps only in-frame clones and is missing some. The table records over 400,000 clones, roughly 90% of them present only once. Sequenced here: peripheral blood, sampled in a trial of Ad26.COV2.S vaccine versus placebo. The receptors here all came from a person aged 18-60 years who received the Ad26.COV2.S COVID-19 vaccine or a placebo.

CDR3: CASSKPLPRTAGNTIYF. The CDR3 bases are TGTGCCAGTAGTAAGCCCCTTCCCCGGACAGCTGGAAACACCATATATTTT. The gene calls are TRBV19 and TRBJ1-3; a possible D gene is TRBD1 (6 bases). Germline V lookup: CDR1 LNHDA, CDR2 SQIVND (reference sequence). There are 17 residues in the CDR3. V lost 4 bases to trimming and J lost 2 bases, with 18 bases between them.

This chain uses TRBV19 with TRBJ2-3; a possible D gene is TRBD1 (6 bases). Germline CDR1 and CDR2: LNHDA and SQIVND (reference sequence). V shed 8 bases and J shed 4 bases, with 10 bases lying between them. The CDR3 is made up of 12 amino acids. CDR3 in amino acids: CASAQGSDTQYF. The CDR3, as DNA: TGTGCCAGTGCACAGGGTTCAGATACGCAGTATTTT. The variable domain in full, completed from reference TRBV19 and TRBJ2-3, reads DGGITQSPKYLFRKEGQNVTLSCEQNLNHDAMYWYRQDPGQGLRLIYYSQIVNDFQKGDIAEGYSVSREKKESFPLTVTSAQKNPTAFYLCASAQGSDTQYFGPGTRLTVL.

CDR3 protein: CASSPTRTRALESNEKLFF. CDR3 DNA: TGTGCCAGCAGTCCTACGCGGACTCGAGCTCTCGAAAGTAATGAAAAACTGTTTTTT. The chain has TRBV6-6 and TRBJ1-4; no clear D. This CDR3 has 19 residues. Trimming shortened V by 5 bases and J by 4 bases, and 26 bases separated the two germline ends. Germline V lookup: CDR1 MNHNY, CDR2 SVGAGI (reference sequence).

This clone was counted a few times. The rearrangement joins TRBV6-1 to TRBJ2-7; D call uncertain. The germline V gene encodes CDR1 MNHNS and CDR2 SASEGT. There are 14 residues in the CDR3. Trimming shortened V by 2 bases and J by 0 bases, and 8 bases separated the two germline ends. CDR3 sequence (DNA): TGTGCCAGCAGTGAATCGGGCAGCTCCTACGAGCAGTACTTC. Translation: CASSESGSSYEQYF.

The rearrangement joins TRBV6-5 to TRBJ1-2; no clear D gene. Germline assignment: CDR1 MNHEY and CDR2 SVGAGI. This CDR3 spans 11 amino acids. The V and J ends lost 3 bases and 8 bases respectively, with 7 bases between them. As DNA, the CDR3 is TGTGCCAGCAGTTATGGAATGGGCTACACCTTC. Translation gives CASSYGMGYTF.

Here the CDR3 reads CASSLEARGAFF. CDR3 DNA sequence: TGTGCCAGCAGCTTAGAGGCGAGGGGGGCTTTCTTT. The chain recombines TRBV13 with TRBJ1-1; tentative D call: TRBD1 (6 bases). The V gene's germline CDR1 is PRHDT and CDR2 FYEKMQ (reference sequence). There are 12 residues in the CDR3. The germline V and J ends were trimmed by 1 base and 11 bases, with 11 bases remaining between them.

This clone was recorded once. V is TRBV2 and J is TRBJ2-1; D unclear. Trimming removed 8 bases from V and 2 bases from J, with 7 bases in between. Germline CDR1 is SNHLY and CDR2 is FYNNEI. This CDR3 is 12 amino acids long. The CDR3 spells CASSNPYNEQFF. CDR3 sequence (DNA): TGTGCCAGCTCCAACCCCTACAATGAGCAGTTCTTC.

V usage is TRBV27 and J usage is TRBJ2-3, with 9 positions matching TRBD2. Germline assignment: CDR1 MNHEY and CDR2 SMNVEV (reference sequence). V trimming: 4 bases; J trimming: 10 bases; junction bases outside the gene matches: 3. This CDR3 region has 12 residues. The CDR3 bases are TGTGCCAGCAGTTATCGCGGGGGGGCGCAGTATTTT. This translates into CASSYRGGAQYF.

The J gene is TRBJ1-5, the V gene TRBV7-6; maybe TRBD1 (5 bases). V dropped 5 bases and J dropped 7 bases, with 12 bases sitting between them. The CDR3 sequence is 13 residues long. The germline V gene has CDR1 SGHVS and CDR2 FNYEAQ. CDR3 coding DNA: TGTGCCAGCAGCCTGAACCGACAGCAGCCCCAGCATTTT. Its translation is CASSLNRQQPQHF.

V gene TRBV12-2 combines with J gene TRBJ2-1; the table's D call, TRBD2, was not checked against the DNA. TRBV12-2 is labeled a pseudogene. This CDR3 spans 17 amino acids. CDR3 loop: CASRLAQKGGSYNEQFF. CDR3 coding DNA: TGTGCAAGTCGCTTAGCGCAGAAGGGAGGCTCCTACAATGAGCAGTTCTTC.

V usage is TRBV28 and J usage is TRBJ2-1; D is possibly TRBD2 (5 bases). Germline V gene lookup returns CDR1 MDHEN and CDR2 SYDVKM. There are 14 residues in the CDR3. The V and J ends lost 4 bases and 10 bases respectively, with 17 bases between them. CDR3 sequence reads: CASSWFRGPGEQFF. For the CDR3, the DNA is TGTGCCAGCAGTTGGTTCCGGGGTCCGGGGGAGCAGTTCTTC.

This clone was seen a few times. CDR3 sequence reads: CASSLWGAGELFF. The CDR3 DNA reads TGTGCCAGCAGCTTGTGGGGGGCCGGGGAGCTGTTTTTT. The gene calls are TRBV5-6 and TRBJ2-2; possible D gene TRBD2, 6 bases. V lost 1 base and J 6 bases, leaving 7 bases between the germline ends. The CDR3 sequence is 13 residues long. The germline CDR1 and CDR2 sequences are SGHDT and YYEEEE.

V gene TRBV19 combines with J gene TRBJ1-5, with D possibly matching TRBD1 (6 bases). The germline V and J ends were trimmed by 1 base and 7 bases, with 14 bases remaining between them. Germline V lookup: CDR1 LNHDA, CDR2 SQIVND (reference sequence). This CDR3 is built from 15 residues. CDR3 DNA: TGTGCCAGTAGTATAGTCCCGGGGGCAGGGCAGCCCCAGCATTTT. Protein product: CASSIVPGAGQPQHF.

The chain employs TRBV6-2 or TRBV6-3 and TRBJ2-7; tentatively, D is TRBD2 (5 bases). The CDR3 totals 18 residues. Trimming cost V 2 bases and J 2 bases, with 22 bases left between them. The germline CDR1 and CDR2 sequences are MNHEY and SVGEGT. The CDR3 DNA follows: TGTGCCAGCAGTTACCCCAAATCGTCGGGGAACCCTCCCTACGAGCAGTACTTC. It specifies CASSYPKSSGNPPYEQYF.

The chain carries TRBV7-8 and TRBJ2-7; a weak D match, TRBD1 (5 bases). The CDR3 length is 14 residues. The V end was cut by 5 bases, the J end by 7 bases, with 18 bases between. Germline V gene data show CDR1 as SGHVS and CDR2 as FQNEAQ. The CDR3 DNA reads as TGTGCCAGCAGCCCCTTCGAAGGGGTCCTGGAGCAGTACTTC. Translated: CASSPFEGVLEQYF.